This section outlines one T cell receptor (beta chain) sequence together with its context. This sample is drawn from a study of beta chain features in type 1 diabetes. The whole isolated RNA underwent reverse transcription, so sequencing captured expressed TCRB transcripts. Assay used: immunoSEQ multiplex PCR; TCRdb lists only in-frame clones, some missing. The data hold a few hundred thousand clones, with around an eighth observed a single time. This CDR3 is 15 amino acids long. Germline assignment: CDR1 MDHEN and CDR2 SYDVKM. V dropped 6 bases and J dropped 0 bases, with 9 bases sitting between them. Sampling consisted of one heparinised blood draw per donor, averaging about 116 mL.

This TCR was recovered from a man aged 18 to 30 in good health. The chain couples TRBV28 to TRBJ2-6, with D possibly TRBD2 on 6 matching bases. The specimen sequenced was naive CD4+ T cells from blood. CDR3 coding DNA: TGTGCCAGCAGGAGCGGGTCCTCTGGGGCCAACGTCCTGACTTTC. The encoded protein is CASRSGSSGANVLTF.